This entry features one TCR beta chain sequence. This specimen comes from a study of blood T cell repertoires in COVID-19. About the research overall: PBMCs, B-cell-depleted T cells, or T cells were the source of the cDNA or gDNA that made up the material.

TCRdb's table, derived via immunoSEQ multiplex PCR, lists solely in-frame clones and lacks some. The repertoire holds around 100,000 clones, more than 80% seen once, with about 4.8% in the top ten. Trimming removed 2 bases at V and 5 bases at J, with 10 bases between. The CDR3 has 14 residues. Per the germline V gene, CDR1 is LGHDT and CDR2 is YNNKEL (reference sequence). Specimen: peripheral blood. This receptor was identified in a woman aged 50 to 60 with acute or convalescent COVID-19. The rearrangement uses TRBV3-1 (or the pseudogene TRBV3-2) and TRBJ1-5; D possibly corresponds to TRBD1 (6 bases). The CDR3 reads CASSQKQGYQPQHF. The CDR3 DNA reads as TGTGCCAGCAGCCAAAAACAGGGTTATCAGCCCCAGCATTTT.